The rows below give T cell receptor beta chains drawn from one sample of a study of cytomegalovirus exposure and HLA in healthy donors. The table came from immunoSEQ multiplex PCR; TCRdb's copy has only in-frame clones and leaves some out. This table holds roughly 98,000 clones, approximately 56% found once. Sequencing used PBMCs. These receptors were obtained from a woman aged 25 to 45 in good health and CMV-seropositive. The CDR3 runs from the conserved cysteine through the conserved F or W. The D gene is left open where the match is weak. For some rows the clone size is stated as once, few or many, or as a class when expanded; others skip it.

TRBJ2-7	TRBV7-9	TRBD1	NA	TGTGCCAGCAGCTGGGCCGGGACAGTAGTCTACGAGCAGTACTTC	CASSWAGTVVYEQYF
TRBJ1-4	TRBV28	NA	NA	TGTGCCAGCAGCCTACAGAGGGAACTGTTTTTT	CASSLQRELFF
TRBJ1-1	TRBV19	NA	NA	TGTGCCAGTAGGGGAGGCAGCTTGAACACTGAAGCTTTCTTT	CASRGGSLNTEAFF
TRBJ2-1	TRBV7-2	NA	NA	TGTGCCAGCAGCTTAGATGGAGGGTCTCCTCTGGAGTTCTTC	CASSLDGGSPLEFF
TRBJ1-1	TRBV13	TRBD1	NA	TGTGCCAGCAGCTTAGAGGGGGACAGGGAGGGTGAAGCTTTCTTT	CASSLEGDREGEAFF
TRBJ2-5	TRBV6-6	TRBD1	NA	TGTGCCAGCAGTTACGGACAGGTAGAGACCCAGTACTTC	CASSYGQVETQYF
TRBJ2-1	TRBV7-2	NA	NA	TGTGCCAGCAGCTCTCGCTACAATGAGCAGTTCTTC	CASSSRYNEQFF
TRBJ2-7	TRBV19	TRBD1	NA	TGTGCTACCAGTAGGGCTAGGGGGCCCTACGAGCAGTACTTC	CATSRARGPYEQYF
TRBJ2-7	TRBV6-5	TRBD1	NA	TGTGCCAGCAGGACGACAGGGGGGGGAGAGCAGTACTTC	CASRTTGGGEQYF
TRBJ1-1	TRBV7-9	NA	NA	TGTGCCAGCAGCCCCCCCCTAAGAGAAGGGGTCGTCGAAGCTTTCTTT	CASSPPLREGVVEAFF
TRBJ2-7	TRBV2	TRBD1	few	TGTGCCAGCAGCGACGGACAGGGGGTCCTCTACGAGCAGTACTTC	CASSDGQGVLYEQYF
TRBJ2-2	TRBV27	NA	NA	TGTGCCAGCCAGAGACACTCGAACACCGGGGAGCTGTTTTTT	CASQRHSNTGELFF
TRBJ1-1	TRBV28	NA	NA	TGTGCCAGCAGGTGGGGGGGGAGGGAGGCTTTCTTT	CASRWGGREAFF
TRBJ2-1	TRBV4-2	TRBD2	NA	TGTGCCAGCAGCCCGGGACTAGCGGGGGGCAGGGAGCAGTTCTTC	CASSPGLAGGREQFF
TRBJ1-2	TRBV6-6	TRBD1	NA	TGTGCCAGCGCTAACCAGGGGGGTAACTATGGCTACACCTTC	CASANQGGNYGYTF
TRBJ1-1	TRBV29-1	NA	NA	TGCAGCGGTCACAGAGAGCCTAACACTGAAGCTTTCTTT	CSGHREPNTEAFF